This T cell receptor (beta chain) was identified during a study of blood T cell repertoires in COVID-19. Study at large: Sites across the United States, Italy and Spain contributed samples from acute and convalescent COVID-19. T cells, B-cell-depleted T cells, or PBMCs provided the cDNA or gDNA that served as material.

V trimming: 5 bases; J trimming: 2 bases; junction bases outside the gene matches: 11. The CDR3 runs 17 residues. The germline gives CDR1 MDHEN, CDR2 SYDVKM. Original data processing: Amplification of reference gene primers was used by the study to estimate nucleated cell counts. The protocol was immunoSEQ multiplex PCR, while the TCRdb copy is restricted to in-frame clones and leaves out a portion. V, J and clone size reflect that table, while D and trimming were determined from the DNA. This table holds 170,000 or so clones, approximately 80% found once. The V gene is TRBV28, the J gene TRBJ2-7, with 11 positions matching TRBD1. The sequence came from a woman aged 55-70 years with acute or convalescent COVID-19. Sequenced: peripheral blood. The CDR3 here is CASSIQRRGQGAYEQYF. DNA of the CDR3: TGTGCCAGCAGTATCCAGAGGAGGGGACAGGGGGCCTACGAGCAGTACTTC.